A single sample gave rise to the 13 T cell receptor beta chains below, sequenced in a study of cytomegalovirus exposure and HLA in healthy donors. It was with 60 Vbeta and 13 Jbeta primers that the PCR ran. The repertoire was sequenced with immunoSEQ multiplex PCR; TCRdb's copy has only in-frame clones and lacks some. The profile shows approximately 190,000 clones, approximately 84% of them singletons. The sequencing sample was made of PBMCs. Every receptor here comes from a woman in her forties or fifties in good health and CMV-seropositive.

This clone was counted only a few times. The CDR3: CASSEGGNYGYTF. CDR3 nucleotides: TGTGCCAGCAGTGAAGGAGGGAACTATGGCTACACCTTC. The chain combines TRBV27 with TRBJ1-2; D is ambiguous. Per germline, CDR1 MNHEY and CDR2 SMNVEV (reference sequence). CDR3 length: 13 residues. Between the trimmed V and J ends, which lost 5 bases and 2 bases, there was a span of 9 bases.

The CDR3 DNA reads as TGTGCCAGCAGGTCGGGGGTAAGGGACACTGAAGCTTTCTTT. This encodes CASRSGVRDTEAFF. This chain joins TRBV6-6 and TRBJ1-1, with a weak D call TRBD1 (5 bases). Deletions cut 6 bases from V and 3 bases from J, with 14 bases between. The V gene's germline CDR1 is MNHNY and CDR2 SVGAGI (reference sequence). The CDR3 is made up of 14 amino acids.

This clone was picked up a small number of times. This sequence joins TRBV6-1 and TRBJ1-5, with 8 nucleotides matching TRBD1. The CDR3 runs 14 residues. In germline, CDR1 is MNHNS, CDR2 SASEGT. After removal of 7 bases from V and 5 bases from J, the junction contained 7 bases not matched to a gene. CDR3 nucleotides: TGTGCCAGCAAACCCGGACAGGGCCATCAGCCCCAGCATTTT. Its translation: CASKPGQGHQPQHF.

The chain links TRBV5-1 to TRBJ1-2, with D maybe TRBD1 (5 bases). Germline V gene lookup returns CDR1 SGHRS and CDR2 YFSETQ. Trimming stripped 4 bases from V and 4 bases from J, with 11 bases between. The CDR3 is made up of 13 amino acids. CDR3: CASSLTAIYGYTF. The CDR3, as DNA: TGCGCCAGCAGCCTGACAGCCATCTATGGCTACACCTTC.

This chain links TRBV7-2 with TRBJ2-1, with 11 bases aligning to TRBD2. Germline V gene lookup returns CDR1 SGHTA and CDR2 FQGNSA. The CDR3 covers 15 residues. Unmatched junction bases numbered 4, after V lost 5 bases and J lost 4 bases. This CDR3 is CASSAGTSGYNEQFF. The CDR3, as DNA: TGTGCCAGCAGCGCCGGGACTAGCGGATACAATGAGCAGTTCTTC.

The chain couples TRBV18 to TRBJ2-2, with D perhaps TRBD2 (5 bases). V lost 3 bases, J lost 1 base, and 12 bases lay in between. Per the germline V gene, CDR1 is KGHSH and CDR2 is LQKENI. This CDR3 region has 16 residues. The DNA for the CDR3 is TGTGCCAGCTCACCCCGGGAAGCGGTGAACACCGGGGAGCTGTTTTTT. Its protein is CASSPREAVNTGELFF.

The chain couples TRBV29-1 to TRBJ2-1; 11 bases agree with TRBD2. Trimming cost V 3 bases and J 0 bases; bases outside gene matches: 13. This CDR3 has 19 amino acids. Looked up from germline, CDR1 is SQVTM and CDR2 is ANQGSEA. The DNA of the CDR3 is TGCAGCGTTGATATTCTACTAGCGGGGGCAACAAGCTCCTACAATGAGCAGTTCTTC. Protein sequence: CSVDILLAGATSSYNEQFF.

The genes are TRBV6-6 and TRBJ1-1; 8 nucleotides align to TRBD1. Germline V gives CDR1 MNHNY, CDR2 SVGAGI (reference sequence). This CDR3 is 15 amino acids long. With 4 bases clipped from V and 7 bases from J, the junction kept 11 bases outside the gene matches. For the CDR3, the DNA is TGTGCCAGCAGTTCCGGCGGGACAGGAAATCTTGAAGCTTTCTTT. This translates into CASSSGGTGNLEAFF.

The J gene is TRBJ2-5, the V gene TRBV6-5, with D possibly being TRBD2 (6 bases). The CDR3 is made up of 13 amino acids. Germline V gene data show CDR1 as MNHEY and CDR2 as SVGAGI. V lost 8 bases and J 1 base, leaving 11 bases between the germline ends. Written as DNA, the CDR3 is TGTGCCAGCGGTGGTAGCGGCCAAGAGACCCAGTACTTC. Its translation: CASGGSGQETQYF.

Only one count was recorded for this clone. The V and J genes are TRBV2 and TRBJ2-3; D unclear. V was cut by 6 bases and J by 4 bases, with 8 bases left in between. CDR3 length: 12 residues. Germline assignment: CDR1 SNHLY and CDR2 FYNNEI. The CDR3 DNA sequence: TGTGCCAGCAGCCGCACAGCAGATACGCAGTATTTT. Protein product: CASSRTADTQYF.

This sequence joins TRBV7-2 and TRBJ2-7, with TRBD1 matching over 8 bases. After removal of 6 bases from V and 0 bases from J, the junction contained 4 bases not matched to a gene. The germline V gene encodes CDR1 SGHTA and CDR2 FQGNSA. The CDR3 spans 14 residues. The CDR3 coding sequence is TGTGCCAGCAGTTTAACAGGGGGCTCCTACGAGCAGTACTTC. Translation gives CASSLTGGSYEQYF. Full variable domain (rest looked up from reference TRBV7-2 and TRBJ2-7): GAGVSQSPSNKVTEKGKDVELRCDPISGHTALYWYRQSLGQGLEFLIYFQGNSAPDKSGLPSDRFSAERTGGSVSTLTIQRTQQEDSAVYLCASSLTGGSYEQYFGPGTRLTVT.

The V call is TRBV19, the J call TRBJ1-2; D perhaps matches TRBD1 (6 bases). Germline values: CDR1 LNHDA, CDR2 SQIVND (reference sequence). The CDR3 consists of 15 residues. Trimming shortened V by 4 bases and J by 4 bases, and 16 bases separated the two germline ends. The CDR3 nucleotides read TGTGCCAGTAGTACCCTGGGGGGGCAACTCTATGGCTACACCTTC. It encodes CASSTLGGQLYGYTF.

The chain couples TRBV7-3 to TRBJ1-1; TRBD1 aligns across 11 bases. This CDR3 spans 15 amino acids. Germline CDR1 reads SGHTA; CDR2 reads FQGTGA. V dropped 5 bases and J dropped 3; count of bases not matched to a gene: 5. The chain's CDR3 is CASSRGQGADTEAFF. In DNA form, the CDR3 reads TGTGCCAGCAGCCGAGGACAGGGGGCCGACACTGAAGCTTTCTTT.